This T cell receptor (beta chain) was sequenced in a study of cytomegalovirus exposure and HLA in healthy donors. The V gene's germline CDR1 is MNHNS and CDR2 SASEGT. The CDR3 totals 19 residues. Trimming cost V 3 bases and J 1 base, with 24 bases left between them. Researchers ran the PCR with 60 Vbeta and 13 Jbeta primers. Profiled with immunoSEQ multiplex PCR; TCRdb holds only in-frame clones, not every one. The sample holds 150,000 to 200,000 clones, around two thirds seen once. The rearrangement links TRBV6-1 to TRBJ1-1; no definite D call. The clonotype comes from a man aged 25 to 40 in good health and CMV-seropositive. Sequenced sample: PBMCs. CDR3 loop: CASSDTKGLAPRSNTEAFF. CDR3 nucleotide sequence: TGTGCCAGCAGTGATACTAAAGGACTTGCGCCACGCTCGAACACTGAAGCTTTCTTT.